A single sample gave rise to the 32 T cell receptor beta chains below, sequenced in a study of T cell responses to AZD1222 COVID-19 vaccine. Method: immunoSEQ multiplex PCR; TCRdb's copy keeps in-frame clones and lacks some. This sample carries about 140,000 clones, 93% of them seen once, and the ten largest clones take more than 0.85%. This specimen was peripheral blood, taken on day 0 of MenACWY control vaccination. Every receptor here comes from an adult in good health.

This sequence joins TRBV20-1 and TRBJ1-2, with 10 positions matching TRBD1. The CDR3 has 11 residues. The germline CDR1 and CDR2 sequences are DFQATT and SNEGSKA (reference sequence). V lost 5 bases to trimming and J lost 8 bases; unmatched junction nucleotides: 2. The DNA of the CDR3 is TGCAGTGCTTGGGACAGGGGCGGCTACACCTTC. This encodes CSAWDRGGYTF.

This chain connects TRBV6-2 or TRBV6-3 to TRBJ2-5; D not resolved. Germline V lookup: CDR1 MNHEY, CDR2 SVGEGT. With 2 bases removed from V and 1 base from J, the gap between germline ends came to 5 bases. The CDR3 contains 13 residues. CDR3 region: CASSYGSQETQYF. For the CDR3, the DNA is TGTGCCAGCAGTTACGGCAGCCAAGAGACCCAGTACTTC.

The rearrangement links TRBV30 to TRBJ1-4; D unclear. Per the germline V gene, CDR1 is GTSNPN and CDR2 is SVGIG (reference sequence). V lost 2 bases and J lost 0, with 10 bases in between. The CDR3 totals 15 residues. DNA for the CDR3: TGTGCCTGGAGTTCCCAGACATCAACTAATGAAAAACTGTTTTTT. This translates into CAWSSQTSTNEKLFF.

In its sample, this clone was seen a few times. J is TRBJ1-4 and V is TRBV7-9; D unresolved. Deletions cut 3 bases from V and 10 bases from J, with 9 bases between. The CDR3 covers 12 residues. Germline CDR1 and CDR2: SEHNR and FQNEAQ (reference sequence). The CDR3 sequence is CASSFGPGKLFF. The CDR3 DNA reads TGTGCCAGCAGCTTTGGGCCTGGAAAACTGTTTTTT.

This clone appeared many times. The rearrangement links TRBV6-4 to TRBJ2-1, with 11 bases that match TRBD2. Germline V gene sequence: CDR1 MRHNA, CDR2 SNTAGT. V lost 0 bases and J lost 6; bases outside the gene matches: 1. This CDR3 contains 15 residues. In nucleotides, the CDR3 is TGTGCCAGCAGTGACTCTAGCGGGGGGGCCAATGAGCAGTTCTTC. Its translation: CASSDSSGGANEQFF.

The chain recombines TRBV24-1 with TRBJ2-1, with TRBD2 identical over 8 bases. The CDR3 has 18 residues. Germline assignment: CDR1 KGHDR and CDR2 SFDVKD. V gave up 0 bases and J gave up 8 bases; unmatched junction bases: 14. The CDR3 nucleotides are TGTGCCACCAGTGATTTGCACAGCGGGAGCCTTACGGGGGATGAGCAGTTCTTC. Amino acids: CATSDLHSGSLTGDEQFF.

V usage is TRBV10-3 and J usage is TRBJ2-6; the D call may be TRBD1 or TRBD2 (7 bases each). The CDR3 is 15 amino acids. V shed 7 bases and J shed 4 bases, with 14 bases lying between them. Germline V gene data show CDR1 as ENHRY and CDR2 as SYGVKD. Written as DNA, the CDR3 is TGTGCCATCACGGCAGGGGGGGCCGGGGCCAACGTCCTGACTTTC. Translated: CAITAGGAGANVLTF.

The rearrangement uses TRBV28 and TRBJ2-3; TRBD2 is a possible D gene (6 bases). The CDR3 is 16 amino acids. The germline gives CDR1 MDHEN, CDR2 SYDVKM. V was pared by 1 base and J by 0 bases, with 11 bases between. The CDR3 here is CASSLLGDSSTDTQYF. DNA of the CDR3: TGTGCCAGCAGTTTATTGGGGGACTCTAGCACAGATACGCAGTATTTT.

The V and J genes are TRBV28 and TRBJ1-1; the D gene is possibly TRBD1 (6 bases). CDR3 size: 14 residues. In germline, CDR1 is MDHEN, CDR2 SYDVKM. Trimming removed 7 bases from V and 2 bases from J, with 14 bases in between. CDR3 protein: CASTFGGGNTEAFF. CDR3 DNA sequence: TGTGCCAGCACCTTCGGTGGGGGCAACACTGAAGCTTTCTTT.

V usage is TRBV11-2 and J usage is TRBJ2-7; possible D gene TRBD1, 6 bases. The germline CDR1 and CDR2 sequences are SGHAT and FQNNGV. V shed 5 bases and J shed 3 bases, with 11 bases lying between them. CDR3 length: 13 amino acids. The CDR3 sequence is CASSTQQGYEQYF. The CDR3 DNA follows: TGTGCCAGCAGCACCCAACAGGGCTACGAGCAGTACTTC.

This chain joins TRBV5-6 and TRBJ2-1, with 13 bases lining up with TRBD2. The CDR3 extends over 17 amino acids. Germline CDR1 is SGHDT and CDR2 is YYEEEE. Unmatched junction bases numbered 5, after V lost 5 bases and J lost 0 bases. CDR3 DNA: TGTGCCAGCAGTTATCGGACTAGCGGGGGCTCCTACAATGAGCAGTTCTTC. It codes for CASSYRTSGGSYNEQFF.

This chain uses TRBV5-4 with TRBJ2-7; either TRBD1 or TRBD2 may fit D (5 bases each). Germline assignment: CDR1 SGHNT and CDR2 YYREEE (reference sequence). This CDR3 comprises 14 residues. Trimming left V 4 bases short and J 2 bases short, with 13 bases between. This CDR3 reads CASSLGQGAYEQYF. Written as DNA, the CDR3 is TGTGCCAGCAGCCTAGGTCAGGGAGCCTACGAGCAGTACTTC.

This sequence joins TRBV10-2 and TRBJ2-6; TRBD2 agrees at 12 bases. The CDR3 spans 18 residues. CDR1 is WSHSY, CDR2 SAAADI, per germline. The J segment lost 0 bases and the V segment lost 4 bases, leaving 4 bases of the junction unmatched. Here the CDR3 DNA reads TGCGCCAGCAGTGGACTAGCGGGGGAAGACTCTGGGGCCAACGTCCTGACTTTC. Amino acid sequence: CASSGLAGEDSGANVLTF.

The chain uses TRBV19 and TRBJ2-1, with 7 nucleotides matching TRBD2. CDR3 size: 16 residues. After removal of 6 bases from V and 6 bases from J, the junction contained 14 bases not matched to a gene. Germline CDR1 and CDR2: LNHDA and SQIVND (reference sequence). CDR3 nucleotide sequence: TGTGCCAGTAGCACCTCTGATCCCGGGAGGATCAATGAGCAGTTCTTC. This encodes CASSTSDPGRINEQFF.

This clone was picked up a small number of times. The chain combines TRBV11-2 with TRBJ1-4, with D perhaps matching TRBD1 (6 bases). CDR1 and CDR2 (germline): SGHAT, FQNNGV. V gave up 4 bases and J gave up 8 bases, with 14 bases separating them. The CDR3 covers 14 residues. The CDR3, as DNA: TGTGCCAGCAGCTCGACAGGTCTCCCGGAAAAACTGTTTTTT. It is translated as CASSSTGLPEKLFF.

This sequence joins TRBV2 and TRBJ2-3, with 9 bases lining up with TRBD1. V trimming: 6 bases; J trimming: 4 bases; junction bases outside the gene matches: 5. The germline CDR1 and CDR2 sequences are SNHLY and FYNNEI. CDR3 length: 14 residues. Here the CDR3 reads CASSGTGSPDTQYF. The CDR3 DNA follows: TGTGCCAGCAGCGGGACAGGGTCCCCAGATACGCAGTATTTT. Together with reference TRBV2 and TRBJ2-3, the CDR3 gives the full variable domain: EPEVTQTPSHQVTQMGQEVILRCVPISNHLYFYWYRQILGQKVEFLVSFYNNEISEKSEIFDDQFSVERPDGSNFTLKIRSTKLEDSAMYFCASSGTGSPDTQYFGPGTRLTVL.

The rearrangement links TRBV12-5 to TRBJ1-2; 8 bases are shared with TRBD1. V lost 1 base, J lost 2 bases, and 3 bases stayed unmatched. CDR1 and CDR2 from the germline V gene are LGHNT and FRNRAP. The CDR3 sequence is 15 residues long. CDR3 nucleotides: TGTGCTAGTGGTTTGGGGACAGGGTTGAACTATGGCTACACCTTC. Protein sequence: CASGLGTGLNYGYTF.

The chain carries TRBV18 and TRBJ2-7; D ambiguous. The CDR3 consists of 14 residues. Trimming stripped 0 bases from V and 3 bases from J, with 9 bases between. Germline loops: CDR1 KGHSH, CDR2 LQKENI. In DNA form, the CDR3 reads TGTGCCAGCTCACCACCAATCCGTTACTACGAGCAGTACTTC. The encoded protein is CASSPPIRYYEQYF.

The CDR3 region is CASSILGQGNFGYTF. CDR3 DNA: TGTGCCAGTAGTATATTGGGACAGGGGAATTTTGGCTACACCTTC. The rearrangement links TRBV19 to TRBJ1-2; 10 bases agree with TRBD1. Germline-derived CDR1 and CDR2 are LNHDA and SQIVND (reference sequence). The trim removed 2 bases at V and 7 bases at J, leaving 7 bases unmatched. CDR3 length equals 15 residues.

This rearrangement joins TRBV19 to TRBJ1-1; maybe TRBD1 (6 bases). The CDR3 length is 11 residues. V lost 7 bases and J lost 11, with 14 bases in between. Germline values: CDR1 LNHDA, CDR2 SQIVND (reference sequence). This CDR3 is CASIGGPKAFF. CDR3 bases: TGTGCCAGTATTGGGGGCCCGAAGGCTTTCTTT.

This clone was observed a few times. The chain is built from TRBV2 and TRBJ1-2; the match to TRBD1 covers 9 bases. V was pared by 6 bases and J by 4 bases, with 3 bases of the junction left unmatched. Germline CDR1 and CDR2: SNHLY and FYNNEI. The CDR3 length is 13 residues. Here the CDR3 reads CASRGQGAYGYTF. CDR3 bases: TGTGCCAGCAGGGGACAGGGTGCCTATGGCTACACCTTC.

The chain carries TRBV28 and TRBJ1-2; the match to TRBD1 covers 7 bases. This CDR3 contains 14 residues. The V gene's germline CDR1 is MDHEN and CDR2 SYDVKM. The J segment lost 5 bases and the V segment lost 4 bases, leaving 7 bases of the junction unmatched. The CDR3 protein is CASSSTGVEYGYTF. As DNA, the CDR3 is TGTGCCAGCAGTTCTACAGGGGTAGAGTATGGCTACACCTTC.

This clone came up once. The V call is TRBV3-1 (or the pseudogene TRBV3-2), the J call TRBJ1-6; D is possibly TRBD1 (5 bases). The V gene lost 4 bases and the J gene lost 8 bases, with 18 bases spanning the gap. Germline CDR1 and CDR2: LGHDT and YNNKEL (reference sequence). The CDR3 extends over 16 amino acids. The CDR3 DNA is TGTGCCAGCAGCCTACGACAGCCAGGGAGGGATTCACCCCTCCACTTT. Encoded protein: CASSLRQPGRDSPLHF.

The chain has TRBV9 and TRBJ1-2; 8 positions agree with TRBD1. Trimming cost V 5 bases and J 4 bases; bases outside gene matches: 7. Germline lookup yields CDR1 SGDLS and CDR2 YYNGEE. CDR3 length: 14 amino acids. The CDR3 bases are TGTGCCAGCAGAAATTCTGGACAGGGCTATGGCTACACCTTC. It yields the protein CASRNSGQGYGYTF. Drawing the rest from reference TRBV9 and TRBJ1-2, the complete variable domain is DSGVTQTPKHLITATGQRVTLRCSPRSGDLSVYWYQQSLDQGLQFLIQYYNGEERAKGNILERFSAQQFPDLHSELNLSSLELGDSALYFCASRNSGQGYGYTFGSGTRLTVV.

The CDR3 here is CASSSTQLANYGYTF. Here the CDR3 DNA reads TGTGCCAGCAGCTCCACACAACTAGCTAACTATGGCTACACCTTC. The chain recombines TRBV7-9 with TRBJ1-2; no clear D gene. The CDR3 sequence is 15 residues long. Looked up from germline, CDR1 is SEHNR and CDR2 is FQNEAQ (reference sequence). Trimming stripped 4 bases from V and 0 bases from J, with 12 bases between.

The chain recombines TRBV9 with TRBJ2-3; either TRBD1 or TRBD2 may supply D (5 bases each). Germline loops: CDR1 SGDLS, CDR2 YYNGEE. V was clipped by 4 bases and J by 5 bases, with 20 bases between them. The CDR3 has 16 amino acids. CDR3 loop: CASSTLGGSSIDTQYF. The CDR3, as DNA: TGTGCCAGCAGCACCCTTGGGGGATCCTCGATAGATACGCAGTATTTT.

This clone was seen once. The chain links TRBV7-9 to TRBJ1-2; 7 bases match TRBD1. Trimming cost V 8 bases and J 3 bases; bases outside gene matches: 12. Germline V gene sequence: CDR1 SEHNR, CDR2 FQNEAQ (reference sequence). This CDR3 has 15 residues. The CDR3 loop reads CASFEGRGFDYGYTF. CDR3 DNA: TGTGCCAGCTTCGAGGGCAGGGGGTTTGACTATGGCTACACCTTC.

The CDR3 bases are TGTGCCAGCAGCCCAGGGGGGACTAGCGGACCCTCGAACACCGGGGAGCTGTTTTTT. Translated: CASSPGGTSGPSNTGELFF. This chain uses TRBV3-1 (or the pseudogene TRBV3-2) with TRBJ2-2, with TRBD2 matching 11 bases. This CDR3 is 19 amino acids long. CDR1 and CDR2 from the germline V gene are LGHDT and YNNKEL (reference sequence). After removal of 4 bases from V and 0 bases from J, the junction contained 10 bases not matched to a gene.

The chain recombines TRBV19 with TRBJ2-7; TRBD1 agrees at 11 bases. The V gene end was trimmed by 3 bases and the J gene end by 3 bases; junction bases not matched to a gene: 1. CDR1 and CDR2 from the germline V gene are LNHDA and SQIVND (reference sequence). The CDR3 runs 14 residues. The CDR3 region has the DNA TGTGCCAGTAGTATGGGACAGGGGGGCTACGAGCAGTACTTC. Translated, it gives CASSMGQGGYEQYF.

This chain links TRBV24-1 with TRBJ2-1; D gene ambiguous. Per the germline V gene, CDR1 is KGHDR and CDR2 is SFDVKD. V gave up 1 base and J gave up 6 bases, with 3 bases separating them. The CDR3 runs 12 residues. The CDR3 protein is CATSDFANEQFF. CDR3 DNA: TGTGCCACCAGTGATTTTGCCAATGAGCAGTTCTTC.

The chain combines TRBV6-5 with TRBJ1-2, with D possibly TRBD1 on 6 matching bases. Germline V gene data show CDR1 as MNHEY and CDR2 as SVGAGI. This CDR3 is 14 amino acids long. Trimming took off 7 bases at V and 5 bases at J, with 17 bases between the two ends. CDR3 loop: CASIAGAGGYGYTF. The DNA of the CDR3 is TGTGCCAGCATCGCAGGGGCCGGTGGGTATGGCTACACCTTC.

This sequence joins TRBV9 and TRBJ1-1; 7 nucleotides match TRBD1. From germline, CDR1 is SGDLS and CDR2 YYNGEE. CDR3 length: 15 amino acids. After removal of 2 bases from V and 1 base from J, the junction contained 5 bases not matched to a gene. The CDR3, as DNA: TGTGCCAGCAGCGTGGAGACAGGGAAGAACACTGAAGCTTTCTTT. Amino acid sequence: CASSVETGKNTEAFF.